The TCR beta chain under discussion was sequenced for a study of blood T cell repertoires in COVID-19. Turning to the study itself: Some COVID-19 samples were acute and others convalescent; all came from the United States, Italy and Spain. In each case, the material was cDNA or gDNA derived from T cells, B-cell-depleted T cells, or PBMCs.

Per the original data handling: Nucleated cell number was recorded as an estimate derived from reference gene primer amplification. TCRdb keeps only in-frame clones here, not all; method: immunoSEQ multiplex PCR. That table gives V, J and clone size, and the DNA gave D and trimming. Among about 200,000 clones listed, about 80% were seen once. Seattle researchers signed up patients amid active infection and tracked them longitudinally. Unmatched junction bases numbered 5, after V lost 3 bases and J lost 6 bases. Germline CDR1 and CDR2: LNHDA and SQIVND (reference sequence). The CDR3 has 15 amino acids.

The J gene is TRBJ1-4, the V gene TRBV19, with 9 nucleotides matching TRBD1. The specimen sequenced was peripheral blood. The sequence came from a woman over 75 with COVID-19, enrolled during active disease. The CDR3 DNA is TGTGCCAGTAGTATTTGGGGACAGGGTGATGAAAAACTGTTTTTT. It is translated as CASSIWGQGDEKLFF.